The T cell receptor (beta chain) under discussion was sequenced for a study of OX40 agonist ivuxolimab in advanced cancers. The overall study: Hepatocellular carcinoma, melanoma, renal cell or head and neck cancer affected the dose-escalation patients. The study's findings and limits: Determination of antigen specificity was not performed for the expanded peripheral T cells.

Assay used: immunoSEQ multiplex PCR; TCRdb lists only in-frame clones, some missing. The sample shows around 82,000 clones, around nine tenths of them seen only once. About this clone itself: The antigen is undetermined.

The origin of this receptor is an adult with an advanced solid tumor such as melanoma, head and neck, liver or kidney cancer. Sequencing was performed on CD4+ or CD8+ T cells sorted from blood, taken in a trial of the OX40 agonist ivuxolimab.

The CDR3 bases are TGTGCCAGCAGCGGACAGGGCGCAAATAACTATGGCTACACCTTC. Encoded protein: CASSGQGANNYGYTF. The chain carries TRBV7-9 and TRBJ1-2, with 8 bases lining up with TRBD1. V lost 5 bases and J lost 1; bases outside the gene matches: 6. The CDR3 spans 15 residues. Germline V gene sequence: CDR1 SEHNR, CDR2 FQNEAQ (reference sequence).